The TCR beta chain under discussion was sequenced for a study of cytomegalovirus exposure and HLA in healthy donors. As for the study in general: The early release's HLA-typed donors yielded some 85 million unique TCRs. Most donors, about 77% of approximately 400 genotyped, fell in the Caucasian-associated ancestry cluster.

Note on this clone: Its antigen is unidentified.

The study ran its PCR with 60 Vbeta and 13 Jbeta primers. Authors' methods: Tens of millions of unique TCR beta chains, 10 million to 13 million of them shared, were counted by a later analysis. The repertoire was sequenced with immunoSEQ multiplex PCR; TCRdb's copy has only in-frame clones and lacks some. V, J and clone size are those of that table, while D and trimming were read from the DNA. Recorded here are approximately 70,000 clones; the top ten clones represent about 3.8%. Study-wide points: Rare TCR sequences predominated, though certain public TCRs were found in many donors.

Germline loops: CDR1 DFQATT, CDR2 SNEGSKA (reference sequence). The CDR3 runs 11 residues. The junction had 4 bases not matched to a gene; V was cut back by 2 bases and J by 10 bases. The V gene is TRBV20-1, the J gene TRBJ1-2, with 7 bases fitting TRBD1. Material: PBMCs. The TCR originated in a female donor in good health and CMV-seropositive. The DNA of the CDR3 is TGCAGTGCTAGACCGGGACAGACCTACACCTTC. It encodes CSARPGQTYTF.